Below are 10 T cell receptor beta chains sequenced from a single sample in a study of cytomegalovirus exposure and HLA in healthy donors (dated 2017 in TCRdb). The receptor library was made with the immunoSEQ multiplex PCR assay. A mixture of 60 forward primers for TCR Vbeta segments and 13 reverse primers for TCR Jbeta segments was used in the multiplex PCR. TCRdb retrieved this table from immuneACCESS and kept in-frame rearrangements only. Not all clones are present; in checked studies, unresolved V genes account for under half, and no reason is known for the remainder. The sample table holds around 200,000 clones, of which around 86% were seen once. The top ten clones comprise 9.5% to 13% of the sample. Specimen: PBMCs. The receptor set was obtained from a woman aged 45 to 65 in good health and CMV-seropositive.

The CDR3 spells CASSLTSGLRAFDTQYF. In nucleotides, the CDR3 is TGTGCCAGCAGCCTCACTTCGGGATTGCGAGCGTTTGATACGCAGTATTTT. The chain combines TRBV7-2 with TRBJ2-3, with D perhaps matching TRBD2 (5 bases). Trimming shortened V by 5 bases and J by 6 bases, and 24 bases separated the two germline ends. The CDR3 extends over 17 amino acids. CDR1 and CDR2 from the germline V gene are SGHTA and FQGNSA.

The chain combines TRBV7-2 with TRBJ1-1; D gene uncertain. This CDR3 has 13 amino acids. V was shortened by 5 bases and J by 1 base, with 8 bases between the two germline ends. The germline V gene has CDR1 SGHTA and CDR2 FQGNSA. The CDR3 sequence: CASSVGENTEAFF. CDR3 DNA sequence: TGTGCCAGCAGCGTCGGGGAGAACACTGAAGCTTTCTTT.

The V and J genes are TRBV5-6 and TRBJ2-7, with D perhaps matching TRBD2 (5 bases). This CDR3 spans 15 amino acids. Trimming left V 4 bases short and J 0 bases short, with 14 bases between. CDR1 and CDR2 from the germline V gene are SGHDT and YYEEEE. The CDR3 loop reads CASSRGRASSYEQYF. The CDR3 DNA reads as TGTGCCAGCAGCCGAGGGCGGGCCAGCTCCTACGAGCAGTACTTC.

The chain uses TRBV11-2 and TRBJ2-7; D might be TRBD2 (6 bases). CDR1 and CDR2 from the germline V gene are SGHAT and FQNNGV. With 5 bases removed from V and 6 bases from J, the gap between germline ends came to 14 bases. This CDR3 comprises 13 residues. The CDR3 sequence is CASSRRGSGEQYF. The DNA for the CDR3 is TGTGCCAGCAGCAGACGGGGGTCTGGCGAGCAGTACTTC.

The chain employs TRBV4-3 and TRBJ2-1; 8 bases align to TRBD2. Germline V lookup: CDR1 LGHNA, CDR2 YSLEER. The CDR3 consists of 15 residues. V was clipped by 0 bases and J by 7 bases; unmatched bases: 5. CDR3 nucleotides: TGCGCCAGCAGCCAAGATCCCCAGCGGGGGAATGAGCAGTTCTTC. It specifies CASSQDPQRGNEQFF.

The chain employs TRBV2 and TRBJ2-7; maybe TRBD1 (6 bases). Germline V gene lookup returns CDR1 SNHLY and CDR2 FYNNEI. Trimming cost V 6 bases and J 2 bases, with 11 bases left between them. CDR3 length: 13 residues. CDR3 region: CASRWDTTYEQYF. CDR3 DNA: TGTGCCAGCAGGTGGGACACCACCTACGAGCAGTACTTC.

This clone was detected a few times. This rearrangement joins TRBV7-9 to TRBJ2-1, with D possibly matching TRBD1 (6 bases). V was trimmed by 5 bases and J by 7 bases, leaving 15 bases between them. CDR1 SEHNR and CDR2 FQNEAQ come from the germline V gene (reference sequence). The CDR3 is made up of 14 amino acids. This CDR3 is CASSRQGISNEQFF. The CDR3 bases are TGTGCCAGCAGCCGGCAGGGGATAAGTAATGAGCAGTTCTTC.

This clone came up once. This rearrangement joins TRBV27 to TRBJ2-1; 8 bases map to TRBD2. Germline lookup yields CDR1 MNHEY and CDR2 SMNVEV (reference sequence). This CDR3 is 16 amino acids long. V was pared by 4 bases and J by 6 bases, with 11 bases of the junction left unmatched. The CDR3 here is CASSSSGTRPSNEQFF. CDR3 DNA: TGTGCCAGCAGTTCCTCCGGGACTAGACCAAGCAATGAGCAGTTCTTC.

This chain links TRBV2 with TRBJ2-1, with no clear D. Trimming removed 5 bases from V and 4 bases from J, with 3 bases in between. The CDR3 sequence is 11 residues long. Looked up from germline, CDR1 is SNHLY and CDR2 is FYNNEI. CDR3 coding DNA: TGTGCCAGCAGTTCGTACAATGAGCAGTTCTTC. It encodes CASSSYNEQFF.

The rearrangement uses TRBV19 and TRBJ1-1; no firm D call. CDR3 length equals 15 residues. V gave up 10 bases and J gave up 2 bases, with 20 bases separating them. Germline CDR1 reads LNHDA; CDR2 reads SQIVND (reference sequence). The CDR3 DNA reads TGTGCCACCAGAAGAAGGAGGGTGGAAAACACTGAAGCTTTCTTT. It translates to CATRRRRVENTEAFF.